The 21 T cell receptor beta chains in this list originate from one sample, sequenced in a study of human T cells and chemical hapten exposure. The time point here: patch test 3, about 24 weeks after DPC sensitization. Treatment of the sample: therapeutic diphenylcyclopropenone sensitization with weekly scalp DPC. TCRdb re-derived calls from the RACE reads in MiXCR, one entry per CDR3 protein. The sample contains approximately 160,000 distinct CDR3 sequences, around a quarter of which appear only once. Sequences were derived from whole blood, sampled in connection with sensitization to the hapten diphenylcyclopropenone (DPC). Receptors originate from a woman in her late teens or twenties with alopecia areata. Some clones in this sample may be carry-over from other donors' samples.

The gene calls are TRBV27 and TRBJ1-1; D unclear. The ends were cut back, 0 bases at V and 0 bases at J, with 8 bases in the middle. The germline gives CDR1 MNHEY, CDR2 SMNVEV (reference sequence). This CDR3 comprises 15 residues. The CDR3 DNA sequence: TGTGCCAGCAGTTTATCTGCAGGTCTGAACACTGAAGCTTTCTTT. Amino acids: CASSLSAGLNTEAFF.

V gene TRBV20-1 combines with J gene TRBJ1-5; a weak D match, TRBD1 (6 bases). From germline, CDR1 is DFQATT and CDR2 SNEGSKA (reference sequence). The CDR3 totals 15 residues. Trimming took off 2 bases at V and 6 bases at J, with 17 bases between the two ends. The CDR3 DNA sequence: TGCAGTGCTAGAAACAGGGAGGTTCCAACTCAGCCCCAGCATTTT. Translated: CSARNREVPTQPQHF.

The count of this clonotype is one. V gene TRBV6-2 or TRBV6-3 combines with J gene TRBJ2-7; TRBD1 agrees at 7 bases. The germline CDR1 and CDR2 sequences are MNHEY and SVGEGT. The V gene end was trimmed by 2 bases and the J gene end by 6 bases; junction bases not matched to a gene: 4. The CDR3 covers 13 residues. This CDR3 is CASSYPGDSEQYF. The CDR3 region has the DNA TGTGCCAGCAGTTACCCCGGGGACAGCGAGCAGTACTTC.

This rearrangement joins TRBV10-3 to TRBJ2-7; possible D gene TRBD2, 6 bases. Germline V gives CDR1 ENHRY, CDR2 SYGVKD. The CDR3 length is 16 residues. The germline V and J ends were trimmed by 4 bases and 4 bases, with 20 bases remaining between them. CDR3 region: CAISGMEGADPYEQYF. CDR3 in DNA: TGTGCCATCAGTGGGATGGAGGGCGCAGATCCTTACGAGCAGTACTTC.

In its sample, this clonotype was seen a few times. V usage is TRBV11-2 and J usage is TRBJ2-2; maybe TRBD2 (6 bases). The CDR3 consists of 16 residues. V lost 1 base, J lost 2 bases, and 11 bases lay in between. CDR1 is SGHAT and CDR2 is FQNNGV in the germline V gene. In DNA form, the CDR3 reads TGTGCCAGCAGCTTAGTACCCGCGGGAAACACCGGGGAGCTGTTTTTT. Translated, it gives CASSLVPAGNTGELFF.

This clonotype was observed a few times. This chain connects TRBV12-3 or TRBV12-4 to TRBJ2-7, with D possibly called TRBD1 or TRBD2 (5 bases each). Trimming removed 4 bases from V and 4 bases from J, with 14 bases in between. The CDR3 spans 14 residues. The CDR3, as DNA: TGTGCCAGCAGTTCACGGGACCCTGTATACGAGCAGTACTTC. Translation gives CASSSRDPVYEQYF.

In its sample, this clonotype was seen a few times. This sequence joins TRBV5-4 and TRBJ2-7; a possible D gene is TRBD1 (6 bases). The length of the CDR3 is 14 residues. CDR1 SGHNT and CDR2 YYREEE come from the germline V gene (reference sequence). The V end lost 3 bases, the J end lost 2 bases, and 12 bases lay between the germline ends. The CDR3 region is CASSSDRSTYEQYF. The CDR3 DNA reads as TGTGCCAGCAGCTCAGACAGGTCCACCTACGAGCAGTACTTC.

The chain is built from TRBV14 and TRBJ1-3; the match to TRBD1 covers 8 bases. CDR1 SGHDN and CDR2 FVKESK come from the germline V gene. The V segment lost 4 bases and the J segment 0 bases; nucleotides outside the gene matches: 8. The CDR3 contains 17 residues. The CDR3 sequence is CASSLTGALLSGNTIYF. The CDR3 DNA sequence: TGTGCCAGCAGCCTGACAGGGGCCTTACTCTCTGGAAACACCATATATTTT.

This clonotype has more than one count but fewer than ten. The chain carries TRBV6-1 and TRBJ2-7; 9 bases fit TRBD1. The CDR3 runs 13 residues. V was clipped by 3 bases and J by 5 bases; unmatched bases: 2. Germline CDR1 MNHNS, CDR2 SASEGT. The CDR3 region has the DNA TGTGCCAGCAGTGACTGGGACAGGGACGAGCAGTACTTC. Translated: CASSDWDRDEQYF.

This clonotype was seen only a few times. In nucleotides, the CDR3 is TGTGCCAGCAGCTTAGCCCTACCCCCAGATACGCAGTATTTT. Protein: CASSLALPPDTQYF. The chain is built from TRBV11-2 and TRBJ2-3; D gene unclear. In germline, CDR1 is SGHAT, CDR2 FQNNGV. The germline V and J ends were trimmed by 1 base and 4 bases, with 9 bases remaining between them. The CDR3 extends over 14 amino acids.

In this sample, this clonotype turned up a few times. This chain's CDR3 is CASSPPGTSEAFF. In DNA form, the CDR3 reads TGTGCCAGCTCACCACCAGGGACCTCTGAAGCTTTCTTT. This chain joins TRBV18 and TRBJ1-1, with TRBD1 as a possible D gene (5 bases). The CDR3 totals 13 residues. Germline values: CDR1 KGHSH, CDR2 LQKENI. The V end was cut by 0 bases, the J end by 6 bases, with 8 bases between. Complete variable domain (other parts from reference TRBV18 and TRBJ1-1): NAGVMQNPRHLVRRRGQEARLRCSPMKGHSHVYWYRQLPEEGLKFMVYLQKENIIDESGMPKERFSAEFPKEGPSILRIQQVVRGDSAAYFCASSPPGTSEAFFGQGTRLTVV.

The V and J genes are TRBV7-2 and TRBJ2-4; TRBD2 agrees at 13 bases. The length of the CDR3 is 20 residues. V lost 5 bases to trimming and J lost 6 bases; unmatched junction nucleotides: 19. CDR1 is SGHTA, CDR2 FQGNSA, per germline. The CDR3 spells CASSPLRIGLAGAGVNIQYF. CDR3 in DNA: TGTGCCAGCAGCCCCCTCCGTATCGGACTAGCGGGGGCAGGGGTAAACATTCAGTACTTC.

The rearrangement joins TRBV29-1 to TRBJ1-1; D possibly corresponds to TRBD1 (5 bases). V was trimmed by 6 bases and J by 7 bases, leaving 9 bases between them. The V gene's germline CDR1 is SQVTM and CDR2 ANQGSEA. This CDR3 has 10 residues. The CDR3 coding sequence is TGCAGCGTCGGGACCTTTGAAGCTTTCTTT. Translated: CSVGTFEAFF.

The chain uses TRBV20-1 and TRBJ2-5; TRBD2 agrees at 10 bases. The germline V gene has CDR1 DFQATT and CDR2 SNEGSKA (reference sequence). Germline trimming cut 0 bases from V and 0 bases from J; bases unmatched to any gene: 10. This CDR3 contains 18 residues. CDR3 nucleotides: TGCAGTGCTAGAGATGAAGCCAGCGGGGGGGCTTACCAAGAGACCCAGTACTTC. Protein product: CSARDEASGGAYQETQYF.

This sequence joins TRBV2 and TRBJ2-2; a possible D gene is TRBD2 (6 bases). The V end was cut by 8 bases, the J end by 5 bases, with 12 bases between. The germline V gene encodes CDR1 SNHLY and CDR2 FYNNEI. This CDR3 has 13 amino acids. The chain's CDR3 is CASGDSLTGELFF. The DNA for the CDR3 is TGTGCCAGCGGGGACTCACTTACCGGGGAGCTGTTTTTT.

The rearrangement links TRBV7-8 to TRBJ1-2; maybe TRBD1 (6 bases). CDR1 and CDR2 (germline): SGHVS, FQNEAQ. The CDR3 is 16 residues long. Trimming pared 5 bases from V and 9 bases from J, leaving 25 bases between. The CDR3 sequence is CASSALGAYPVDSYTF. The CDR3 DNA follows: TGTGCCAGCAGCGCTTTGGGGGCCTACCCAGTGGATAGCTACACCTTC. Full variable domain (outside the CDR3, taken from reference TRBV7-8 and TRBJ1-2): GAGVSQSPRYKVAKRGQDVALRCDPISGHVSLFWYQQALGQGPEFLTYFQNEAQLDKSGLPSDRFFAERPEGSVSTLKIQRTQQEDSAVYLCASSALGAYPVDSYTFGSGTRLTVV.

This rearrangement joins TRBV12-3 or TRBV12-4 to TRBJ1-1; D call uncertain. This CDR3 has 12 amino acids. Trimming removed 6 bases from V and 7 bases from J, with 12 bases in between. The DNA for the CDR3 is TGTGCCAGCAGCTCAGGTGGGGTTGAAGCTTTCTTT. Translating gives CASSSGGVEAFF.

There are many counts of this clonotype. The chain has TRBV29-1 and TRBJ1-2, with a tentative D call TRBD1 (6 bases). The V end was cut by 6 bases, the J end by 4 bases, with 12 bases between. This CDR3 is 12 amino acids long. Germline V lookup: CDR1 SQVTM, CDR2 ANQGSEA. The CDR3 here is CSVLQGFYGYTF. The DNA for the CDR3 is TGCAGCGTCTTACAGGGCTTCTATGGCTACACCTTC. Filled out from reference TRBV29-1 and TRBJ1-2, the complete variable domain reads SAVISQKPSRDICQRGTSLTIQCQVDSQVTMMFWYRQQPGQSLTLIATANQGSEATYESGFVIDKFPISRPNLTFSTLTVSNMSPEDSSIYLCSVLQGFYGYTFGSGTRLTVV.

This clonotype occurred a few times. The gene calls are TRBV2 and TRBJ2-3; D unclear. Trimming removed 3 bases from V and 6 bases from J, with 10 bases in between. In germline, CDR1 is SNHLY, CDR2 FYNNEI. The CDR3 totals 13 residues. The DNA of the CDR3 is TGTGCCAGCAGTGAGGGAAATGTGGATACGCAGTATTTT. Protein sequence: CASSEGNVDTQYF.

The chain recombines TRBV7-2 with TRBJ2-3, with D perhaps TRBD1 (6 bases). Germline assignment: CDR1 SGHTA and CDR2 FQGNSA. The V end was cut by 2 bases, the J end by 2 bases, with 8 bases between. CDR3 length equals 14 residues. The CDR3 region has the DNA TGTGCCAGCAGCTTACAGGGGTACACAGATACGCAGTATTTT. Residues: CASSLQGYTDTQYF. Combining the CDR3 with reference TRBV7-2 and TRBJ2-3 gives the whole variable domain GAGVSQSPSNKVTEKGKDVELRCDPISGHTALYWYRQSLGQGLEFLIYFQGNSAPDKSGLPSDRFSAERTGGSVSTLTIQRTQQEDSAVYLCASSLQGYTDTQYFGPGTRLTVL.

For this clonotype: The junction shows a germline mismatch at one end, possibly a read error. The chain is built from TRBV7-2 and TRBJ2-7; 7 bases fit TRBD1. In germline, CDR1 is SGHTA, CDR2 FQGNSA. This CDR3 contains 14 residues. Here the CDR3 DNA reads TGTGCCAGCAGCTCCTCGGCCGGGACAGTAACACAGGTCTTC. Translated: CASSSSAGTVTQVF. Full variable domain (remainder filled in from reference TRBV7-2 and TRBJ2-7): GAGVSQSPSNKVTEKGKDVELRCDPISGHTALYWYRQSLGQGLEFLIYFQGNSAPDKSGLPSDRFSAERTGGSVSTLTIQRTQQEDSAVYLCASSSSAGTVTQVFGPGTRLTVT.